This TCR beta chain derives from a study of metastatic and nonmetastatic thyroid tumors. CDR3 length: 14 amino acids. The J segment lost 2 bases and the V segment lost 6 bases, leaving 6 bases of the junction unmatched. CDR1 is KGHSH, CDR2 LQKENI, per germline. Every patient was untreated before thyroid surgery. How the authors handled the data: The study took CDR3 differences across clinicopathological groups and made a distant-metastasis classifier for papillary thyroid cancer from them. TCRdb used MiXCR to call clones anew from the PCR reads. The V and J calls, along with clone size, are taken from TCRdb and not from the paper's own processing. This sample has 11,000 or so clones, with around 40% found just once.

Sequencing used tumor tissue. The source of this sequence is a female donor with papillary thyroid cancer or a benign thyroid nodule (not recorded which). Some clones in this sample may be carry-over from other donors' samples. V usage is TRBV18 and J usage is TRBJ1-1; TRBD1 aligns across 7 bases. The CDR3: CASSRDRINTEAFF. The CDR3 DNA reads TGTGCCAGCTCGCGGGACAGAATCAACACTGAAGCTTTCTTT. Combining the CDR3 with reference TRBV18 and TRBJ1-1 gives the whole variable domain NAGVMQNPRHLVRRRGQEARLRCSPMKGHSHVYWYRQLPEEGLKFMVYLQKENIIDESGMPKERFSAEFPKEGPSILRIQQVVRGDSAAYFCASSRDRINTEAFFGQGTRLTVV.